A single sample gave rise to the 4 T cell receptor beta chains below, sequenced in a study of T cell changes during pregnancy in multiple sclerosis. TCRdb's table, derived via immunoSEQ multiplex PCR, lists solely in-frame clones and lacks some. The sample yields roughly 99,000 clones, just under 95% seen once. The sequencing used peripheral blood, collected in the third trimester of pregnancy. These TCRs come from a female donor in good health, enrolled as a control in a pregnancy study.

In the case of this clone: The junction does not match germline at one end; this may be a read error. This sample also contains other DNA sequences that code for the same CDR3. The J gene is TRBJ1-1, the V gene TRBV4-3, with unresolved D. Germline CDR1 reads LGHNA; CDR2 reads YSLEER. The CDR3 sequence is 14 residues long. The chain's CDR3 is CASSQERAYTEAFF. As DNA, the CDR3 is TGCGCCAGCAGTCAAGAGAGGGCCTACACTGAAGCTTTCTTT.

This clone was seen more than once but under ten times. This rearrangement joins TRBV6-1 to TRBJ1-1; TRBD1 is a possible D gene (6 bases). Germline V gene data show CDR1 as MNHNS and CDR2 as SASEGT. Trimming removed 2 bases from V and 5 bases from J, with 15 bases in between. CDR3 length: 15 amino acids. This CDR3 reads CASSEQAGEGTEAFF. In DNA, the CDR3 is TGTGCCAGCAGTGAACAAGCAGGGGAGGGGACTGAAGCTTTCTTT.

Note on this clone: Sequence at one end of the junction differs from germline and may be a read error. In DNA, the CDR3 is TGTGCTAGCAGCACCCGGACAGGACTGAGCACCGGGGAGCTGTTTTTT. Residues: CASSTRTGLSTGELFF. V is TRBV7-7 and J is TRBJ2-2; the match to TRBD1 covers 7 bases. Germline values: CDR1 SSHAT, CDR2 FNYEAQ (reference sequence). The CDR3 has 16 amino acids. Combining the CDR3 with reference TRBV7-7 and TRBJ2-2 gives the whole variable domain GAGVSQSPRYKVTKRGQDVTLRCDPISSHATLYWYQQALGQGPEFLTYFNYEAQPDKSGLPSDRFSAERPEGSISTLTIQRTEQRDSAMYRCASSTRTGLSTGELFFGEGSRLTVL.

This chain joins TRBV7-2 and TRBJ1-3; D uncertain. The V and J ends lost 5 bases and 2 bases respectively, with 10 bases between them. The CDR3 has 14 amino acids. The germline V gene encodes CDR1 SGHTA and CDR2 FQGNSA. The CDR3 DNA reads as TGTGCCAGCAGCCGAGTGGGCACTGGAAACACCATATATTTT. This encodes CASSRVGTGNTIYF.